The rows below give T cell receptor beta chains drawn from one sample of a study of primary melanoma T cells and metastatic recurrence. Assay: immunoSEQ multiplex PCR; the TCRdb copy retains only in-frame clones and omits some. The table has 1,500 to 1,600 clones, around 80% seen once. The source material was melanoma tumor tissue. The receptors shown here come from a human donor with melanoma. Each CDR3 is given with its conserved first and last residue. The D gene is left open where the match is weak. Size values are once, few and many counts, or a class for expanded clones, and some rows have none.

- | TRBJ2-3 | TRBV23-1 | TRBD2 | TGCGCCAGCAGCCAAGATGCCTTAAGTAGCGGGGGGCAGGGAGATACGCAGTATTTT | CASSQDALSSGGQGDTQYF
- | TRBJ2-7 | TRBV15 | TRBD1 | TGTGCCACCAGCAGAGATCGGGGACAGGGTCGCTACGAGCAGTACTTC | CATSRDRGQGRYEQYF
- | TRBJ1-2 | TRBV30 | TRBD1 | TGTGCCTGGAGTGCGGACAGGGGGAACTACACCTTC | CAWSADRGNYTF
- | TRBJ2-2 | TRBV29-1 | TRBD2 | TGCAGCGTCGGGGGGGGGACTAGCGGTAGGACCGGGGAGCTGTTTTTT | CSVGGGTSGRTGELFF
- | TRBJ1-2 | TRBV11-3 | TRBD1 | TGTGCCAGCAGCCCCCAGGGGGGAACTAACTATGGCTACACCTTC | CASSPQGGTNYGYTF
- | TRBJ2-3 | TRBV5-1 | TRBD2 | TGCGCCAGCACTACGAGCGGGGCGCGGACAGATACGCAGTATTTT | CASTTSGARTDTQYF
once | TRBJ2-5 | TRBV30 | - | TGTGCCTGGGACCTCGGGGTTCCGAGGGGAGAGACCCAGTACTTC | CAWDLGVPRGETQYF
- | TRBJ1-4 | TRBV19 | TRBD1 | TGTGCCAGTAGTACAACAGGGGCGGCCGAAAAACTGTTTTTT | CASSTTGAAEKLFF
- | TRBJ1-1 | TRBV18 | - | TGTGCCAGCTCACCTGGGACCCTGAACACTGAAGCTTTCTTT | CASSPGTLNTEAFF
- | TRBJ2-1 | TRBV30 | TRBD2 | TGTGCCTGGAGTATCGCGGGGGGGCCCAGGGAGCAGTTCTTC | CAWSIAGGPREQFF
- | TRBJ2-3 | TRBV12-5 | - | TGTGCCACTCAAACTAGCACCTATAGCACAGATACGCAGTATTTT | CATQTSTYSTDTQYF
- | TRBJ1-1 | TRBV19 | - | TGTGCCAGTAGTCCTAGAGTGAGGACTGAAGCTTTCTTT | CASSPRVRTEAFF
- | TRBJ2-7 | TRBV15 | TRBD1 | TGTGCCACCAGCAGCTCCGGGACAGGGCAATACGAGCAGTACTTC | CATSSSGTGQYEQYF
- | TRBJ2-1 | TRBV11-3 | TRBD2 | TGTGCCAGCAGCTTATATGGGGATAGCGGGAGCAATGAGCAGTTCTTC | CASSLYGDSGSNEQFF
- | TRBJ2-5 | TRBV9 | TRBD1 | TGTGCCAGCCTACCAACGACAGGGCATACCCAAGAGACCCAGTACTTC | CASLPTTGHTQETQYF
- | TRBJ2-5 | TRBV1 | - | TGCGCCAGCAGCCAAGAGAGGCGGGGGGTTGAGACCCAGTACTTC | CASSQERRGVETQYF
few | TRBJ2-7 | TRBV19 | TRBD1 | TGTGCCAGTAGTATCGGGGGACAGGGGTACTACGAGCAGTACTTC | CASSIGGQGYYEQYF
few | TRBJ1-1 | TRBV6-8 | - | TGTGCCAGCAGGCTCCCGGGCAGGGGGAACACTGAAGCTTTCTTT | CASRLPGRGNTEAFF
- | TRBJ2-6 | TRBV28 | - | TGTGCCAGCAGTGCCGGGACACCTATCGAGGGGGCCAACGTCCTGACTTTC | CASSAGTPIEGANVLTF
- | TRBJ2-7 | TRBV6-8 | - | TGTGCCAGCAGTTACCGCTTTGAGGGACGAACTTACGAGCAGTACTTC | CASSYRFEGRTYEQYF
few | TRBJ1-2 | TRBV11-3 | - | TGTGCCAGCAGCTTAGGGGGCAGTGTTAACTATGGCTACACCTTC | CASSLGGSVNYGYTF
- | TRBJ1-4 | TRBV6-8 | TRBD1 | TGTGCCAGCAGCGACCAGACAGGGGGAAATGAAAAACTGTTTTTT | CASSDQTGGNEKLFF
- | TRBJ2-5 | TRBV30 | - | TGTGCCTGGAGTAAGAAGCGGGTAGGGACCCAGTACTTC | CAWSKKRVGTQYF
- | TRBJ2-6 | TRBV9 | - | TGTGCCAGCAGCGTAGACGGTATCTCTGGGGCCAACGTCCTGACTTTC | CASSVDGISGANVLTF
- | TRBJ1-2 | TRBV14 | - | TGTGCCAGCAGCCCGATCTCCATGGGCTATGGCTACACCTTC | CASSPISMGYGYTF
- | TRBJ2-5 | TRBV18 | - | TGTGCCAGCTCACCACCGATAGAGACCCAGTACTTC | CASSPPIETQYF
- | TRBJ2-7 | TRBV18 | TRBD1 | TGTGCCAGCTCACCACAGGGGGCAAGGACCTACGAGCAGTACTTC | CASSPQGARTYEQYF
- | TRBJ1-1 | TRBV1 | - | TGCGCCAGCAGCCAAGATGCGGGAGGAATCACTGAAGCTTTCTTT | CASSQDAGGITEAFF
- | TRBJ2-7 | TRBV6-8 | TRBD2 | TGTGCCAGCAGTGCAACCGGGACTACCTCCTACGAGCAGTACTTC | CASSATGTTSYEQYF
- | TRBJ2-7 | TRBV5-1 | TRBD1 | TGCGCCAGCAGCTTGGCGGGACAGTCTCACGAGCAGTACTTC | CASSLAGQSHEQYF
- | TRBJ1-2 | TRBV19 | - | TGTGCCAGTCACTATGGGGACAACTATGGCTACACCTTC | CASHYGDNYGYTF
- | TRBJ1-2 | TRBV4-1 | - | TGCGCCAGCAGCCAAGACGGGGGGGGGCTTTGGTATGGCTACACCTTC | CASSQDGGGLWYGYTF
- | TRBJ2-7 | TRBV23-1 | - | TGCGCCAGCAGCCAAGACGGCAGTCCCCGGAACGAGCAGTACTTC | CASSQDGSPRNEQYF
- | TRBJ1-2 | TRBV19 | - | TGTGCCAGTAGTATCGGTACCCTTGGCTACACCTTC | CASSIGTLGYTF
few | TRBJ2-7 | TRBV18 | - | TGTGCCAGCTCACCTCTCACGGTGGGCGAGCAGTACTTC | CASSPLTVGEQYF
- | TRBJ1-5 | TRBV18 | TRBD1 | TGTGCCAGCTCACCTGTACAGGGGAAAGATCAGCCCCAGCATTTT | CASSPVQGKDQPQHF
- | TRBJ2-5 | TRBV19 | TRBD1 | TGTGCCAGTAGCCACGGGGCAGGGGGCCAAGAGACCCAGTACTTC | CASSHGAGGQETQYF
- | TRBJ1-5 | TRBV19 | - | TGTGCCAGTAGCCTAAGAAATCAGCCCCAGCATTTT | CASSLRNQPQHF
- | TRBJ2-1 | TRBV19 | - | TGTGCCAGTAGTATAACCGGGGGGCACTACAATGAGCAGTTCTTC | CASSITGGHYNEQFF
- | TRBJ1-1 | TRBV30 | - | TGTGCCTGGAGTGTATTTGGTGGGGACACTGAAGCTTTCTTT | CAWSVFGGDTEAFF
large | TRBJ2-1 | TRBV6-8 | - | TGTGCCAGCAGTTACGAGGACAGTCGCTACAATGAGCAGTTCTTC | CASSYEDSRYNEQFF
- | TRBJ2-3 | TRBV30 | - | TGTGCCTGGAGTGTATACGGGAATACGCAGTATTTT | CAWSVYGNTQYF
- | TRBJ2-3 | TRBV6-8 | TRBD2 | TGTGCCAGCAGCCTAGCGGGAGGGCGAGTAAATACGCAGTATTTT | CASSLAGGRVNTQYF
large | TRBJ1-1 | TRBV11-3 | - | TGTGCCAGCAGCTTGGCGGACGGCATGAACACTGAAGCTTTCTTT | CASSLADGMNTEAFF
large | TRBJ2-7 | TRBV15 | TRBD2 | TGTGCCACCAGGGAGGGACTAGAGATCGACGAGCAGTACTTC | CATREGLEIDEQYF
- | TRBJ2-2 | TRBV25-1 | - | TGTGCCAGCAGTATTCAGGGATCGAACACCGGGGAGCTGTTTTTT | CASSIQGSNTGELFF
- | TRBJ2-3 | TRBV28 | TRBD2 | TGTGCCAGCAGTTTATGGGACTTAGCGGGAGGGCCAGATACGCAGTATTTT | CASSLWDLAGGPDTQYF
- | TRBJ2-7 | TRBV18 | - | TGTGCCAGCTCACCATCAGGGGAAACCTACGAGCAGTACTTC | CASSPSGETYEQYF
- | TRBJ2-6 | TRBV10-3 | - | TGTGCCATCAGAACAGGTGGGGCCAACGTCCTGACTTTC | CAIRTGGANVLTF
- | TRBJ1-4 | TRBV25-1 | - | TGTGCCAGCAGTGAAGGGCTCAGGAGTGTAAAACTGTTTTTT | CASSEGLRSVKLFF
- | TRBJ1-1 | TRBV11-3 | TRBD1 | TGTGCCAGCAGCTGGGGACAGGGGAACACTGAAGCTTTCTTT | CASSWGQGNTEAFF
- | TRBJ2-5 | TRBV19 | TRBD1 | TGTGCCAGTAGTCGGACGGACAGGGGGAGACAAGAGACCCAGTACTTC | CASSRTDRGRQETQYF
- | TRBJ2-7 | TRBV19 | TRBD1 | TGTGCCAGTAGTCCGACAGGGCACCTCTACGAGCAGTACTTC | CASSPTGHLYEQYF
- | TRBJ2-7 | TRBV4-1 | - | TGCGCCAGCAGCCAGGACCCCACTCTCACCTACGAGCAGTACTTC | CASSQDPTLTYEQYF
- | TRBJ1-1 | TRBV6-8 | - | TGTGCCAGCAGTTACGCCAACACGAACACTGAAGCTTTCTTT | CASSYANTNTEAFF
few | TRBJ1-1 | TRBV29-1 | - | TGCAGCGTTGTAACAGGGTGGGACACTGAAGCTTTCTTT | CSVVTGWDTEAFF
- | TRBJ1-2 | TRBV30 | - | TGTGCCTGGAGTACTCCCCGACGGCCAGGGGGCTACACCTTC | CAWSTPRRPGGYTF
once | TRBJ1-5 | TRBV6-8 | - | TGTGCCAGCAGTTTACTGGGACAGCCCCAGCATTTT | CASSLLGQPQHF
- | TRBJ2-3 | TRBV28 | TRBD1 | TGTGCCAGCAGTTTATCGACAGGGGGCATATTGTATTTT | CASSLSTGGILYF
- | TRBJ1-2 | TRBV30 | - | TGTGCCTGGATGGGGACAAATAACTATGGCTACACCTTC | CAWMGTNNYGYTF